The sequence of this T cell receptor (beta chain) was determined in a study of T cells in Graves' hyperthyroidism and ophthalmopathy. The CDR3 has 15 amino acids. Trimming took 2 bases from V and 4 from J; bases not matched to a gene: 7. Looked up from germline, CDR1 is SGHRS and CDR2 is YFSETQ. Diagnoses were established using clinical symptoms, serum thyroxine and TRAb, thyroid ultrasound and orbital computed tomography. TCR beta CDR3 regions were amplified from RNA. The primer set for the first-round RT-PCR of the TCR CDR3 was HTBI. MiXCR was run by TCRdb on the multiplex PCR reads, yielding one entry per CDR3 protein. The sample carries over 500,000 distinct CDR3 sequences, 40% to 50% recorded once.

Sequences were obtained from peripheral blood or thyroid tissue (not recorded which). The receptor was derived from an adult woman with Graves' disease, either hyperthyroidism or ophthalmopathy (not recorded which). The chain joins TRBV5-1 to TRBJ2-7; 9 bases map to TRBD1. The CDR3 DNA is TGCGCCAGCAGCTTTGGCGGGACAGGGTTATACGAGCAGTACTTC. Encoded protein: CASSFGGTGLYEQYF.